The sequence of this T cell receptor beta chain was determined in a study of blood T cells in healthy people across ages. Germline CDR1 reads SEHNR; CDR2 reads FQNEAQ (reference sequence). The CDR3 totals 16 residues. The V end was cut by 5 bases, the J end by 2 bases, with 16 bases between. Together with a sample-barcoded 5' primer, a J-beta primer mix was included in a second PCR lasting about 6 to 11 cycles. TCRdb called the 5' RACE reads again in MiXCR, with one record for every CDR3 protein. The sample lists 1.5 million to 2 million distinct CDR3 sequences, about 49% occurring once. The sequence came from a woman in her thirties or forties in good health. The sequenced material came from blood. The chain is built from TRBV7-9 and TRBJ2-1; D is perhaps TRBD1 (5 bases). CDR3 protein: CASSPKPQGPYNEQFF. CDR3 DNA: TGTGCCAGCAGCCCCAAACCCCAGGGCCCCTACAATGAGCAGTTCTTC.